Below, one T cell receptor (beta chain) is given with its context. This clonotype was recorded at least ten times. Its antigen target is currently unknown. Base qualities are not provided; no much larger clone lies one nucleotide away. The sample originates from a study of T cells in Graves' hyperthyroidism and ophthalmopathy (dated by TCRdb to the late 2010s). The study in broad terms: Peripheral blood samples were taken at initial diagnosis, before any treatment was given. TCR V-J signatures able to tell the groups apart were searched for in a discovery cohort of 90 to 100 patients, of whom around 42 had Graves' ophthalmopathy and roughly 57 had stable Graves' hyperthyroidism. Prospective prediction of ophthalmopathy was tested in an independent validation cohort of 18 to 20 hyperthyroidism patients and 17 patients who later progressed to ophthalmopathy. The approximately 90 discovery patients were randomly split 7:3 into training and test sets. In addition, the study compared T-cell repertoires in thyroid tissue and in blood from 6 or 7 Graves' hyperthyroidism patients. Once sampling was done, hyperthyroidism patients were given methimazole at a starting dose of 30 mg daily, whereas ophthalmopathy patients were given high-dose intravenous methylprednisolone. According to the paper, TCR Vbeta CDR3 sequencing was carried out on 135 peripheral blood samples, which came from around 43 ophthalmopathy, 75 or so hyperthyroidism and around 17 progressor patients. Here is what the overall study found, with its caveats: Sample size was not statistically predetermined, and blinding of investigators to group allocation was not performed. Most expanded thyroid clonotypes (frequency above 0.001) were also detected in blood, suggesting blood repertoires may reflect thyroid immune responses. In validation, the model predicted progression to ophthalmopathy with approximately 69% sensitivity and approximately 72% specificity, a median of around six months before onset. In cross-validation, a model built on a 13 V-J signature told ophthalmopathy apart from stable hyperthyroidism with 87.88% sensitivity and around 84% specificity, and in testing the same model reached 80%/75%.

The TCR beta CDR3 regions were amplified from RNA transcripts. The TCR CDR3 was subjected to a first round of RT-PCR using the HTBI primer set and the Qiagen OneStep RT-PCR kit. Libraries were constructed in a second round of multiplex PCR, after which size selection and purification were carried out. Paired-end sequencing of the libraries was performed with 100 bp reads on an Illumina HiSeq2000. Per the source publication's procedure: SOAPnuke was used to process the raw data, throwing out any read that contained adapters or uncalled bases, had a mean Phred below 15, or lacked an exact constant-primer or identifier match. COPE v1.2.5 was used to merge high-quality paired reads, and clonotypes were defined as unique nucleotide sequences. Clonotypes were aligned to IMGT TRBV, TRBD and TRBJ reference segments using MiTCR v1.1. The analysis was restricted to V-J combinations with a frequency above 0.0001, which together covered just over 99% of the repertoires. The TCS score was defined as the ratio of F50 (clonal expansion) to E x V (chaos), calculated using BLOSUM62-based TCRdist between CDR3 peptides within each V-J. Welch's t-statistics and random forest reduced 514 V-J features to 10 to 15, which were used in a naive Bayes classifier (R e1071). TCRdb applied fastp at Q25 and MiXCR to the public reads, then kept only in-frame beta chains. Each entry merges the rows of one CDR3 protein and shows their most common DNA and genes. In this record, the V and J calls reflect TCRdb's handling and not the investigators' own analysis. This sample lists approximately 400,000 distinct CDR3 sequences; around 14% were detected once. The ten largest clones take up about 31% of the sample.

A patient counted as having stable Graves' hyperthyroidism if no progression to ophthalmopathy occurred over 18 months of follow-up. The hyperthyroidism patients were between 18 and 65 years old and newly diagnosed, with a disease duration of less than 2 months. Patients with uncontrolled infections, other autoimmune diseases, pregnancy or lactation were excluded. Diagnoses were established on the basis of clinical symptoms, serum thyroxine and TRAb, thyroid ultrasound, and orbital computed tomography. PBMCs were separated from 10 ml of fresh peripheral blood using Ficoll-Paque density gradient centrifugation. Total RNA was extracted with Trizol reagent, and quality was checked on an Agilent 2100 Bioanalyzer. The clonotype originates from a young woman with Graves' hyperthyroidism. Sequencing input: blood.

CDR3 sequence: CSAKRTAQETQYF. The DNA reads as follows: TGCAGTGCTAAGAGGACAGCCCAAGAGACCCAGTACTTC. This receptor chain uses TRBV20-1 and TRBJ2-5; a weak D assignment points to TRBD1 (6 bases agree). The germline V gene (reference sequence) yields DFQATT for CDR1 and SNEGSKA for CDR2. The cysteine opens and the phenylalanine closes a CDR3 of 13 amino acids. Only the CDR3 part of the read is kept: 39 bases, read in frame from the first base. Relative to germline, V is 4 bases shorter and J is 1 base shorter, with 10 bases between their ends.